This entry concerns a single T cell receptor beta chain. It lacks a known antigen. No base-level quality is on record; no much larger clone is a single base apart. The library was built by means of the immunoSEQ multiplex PCR assay. TCRdb obtained this table from immuneACCESS and retained in-frame rearrangements with V and J assigned. These tables miss some clones; where compared with another copy, unresolved V genes account for less than half of the shortfall, and the remainder is unexplained. Counted in this sample were approximately 660,000 clones; approximately 90% of them appeared once. The ten largest clonotypes hold approximately 0.01% of the sample. This entry is derived from a study of shared T cell receptors in the human thymus (dated by TCRdb to the early 2020s). Notes on the research overall: The study examined how self-reactive, shared T-cell receptor alpha chains are generated in the human thymus.

This same sample was also part of a study on human thymus T cells. That second publication adds: Immunologically healthy infants undergoing open corrective cardiac surgery for congenital heart defects in Finland were used as donors. Thymus tissue was collected as surgical resects that were removed during corrective cardiac surgery. V and J gene segment usage appeared biased in both thymic and peripheral blood repertoires. The related research reported highly overlapping thymic TCR repertoires among unrelated individuals. TCR alpha and beta repertoires from roughly eight infant thymus samples and four related peripheral blood samples were characterized in the study. Donor ages ranging from roughly 6 to 244 days were recorded, and over 5 male and a couple of female infants were included in the cohort. Thymocytes were freed from the tissue by mechanical means and kept at -70 degrees C as pellets of roughly 9-30 million cells. A QIAsymphony instrument was used to extract genomic DNA from the frozen cell pellets. Using the immunoSEQ multiplex PCR assay, the TCRB and TCRAD loci were amplified from a standardized quantity of quality-controlled genomic DNA. The V(D)J region was spanned by amplicons of a length sufficient to cover the CDR3 and to identify V and J genes. The amplicons were sequenced on an Illumina platform via the commercial immunoSEQ service. Corrections for primer bias and sequencing errors followed previously described methods, while TCRAD and TCRB definitions were based on the IMGT database. immunoSEQ Analyzer 3.0 and VDJTools were used for repertoire analysis, which covered basic statistics, V/J segment usage, diversity estimates, rarefaction and pairwise overlap. Chao1, ChaoE, Efron-Thisted, Shannon and inverse Simpson indices were used to estimate diversity, which was also estimated on datasets down-sampled to the smallest sample. Repertoire overlap used strict matching of CDR3 nucleotide sequence, V gene and J gene, with Jaccard-based multidimensional scaling clustering. On average, thymus samples yielded around 800,000 unique TCRB clonotypes, whereas blood samples yielded some 80,000.

This TCR came from a boy less than two years old with a congenital heart defect. Donor details come from another sample of the same person, matched by shared clones. The sequenced material came from thymocytes.

The bases read TGTGCCAGCAGCCTCTCCGGGACAGGGATATTTGAGCAGTTCTTC. Translated, this is CASSLSGTGIFEQFF. This chain joins TRBV7-2 to TRBJ2-1; 9 junctional bases match TRBD1. Based on the germline V gene, the CDR1 and CDR2 sequences are SGHTA and FQGNSA. Trimming accounts for 5 bases at V and 9 bases at J, while the number of junction bases matched to no gene is 11. The CDR3 contains 15 residues, cysteine and phenylalanine counted. Only the CDR3 DNA is retained, 45 bases long and in frame from the first base. Joined to the reference TRBV7-2 and TRBJ2-1 proteins, this CDR3 gives the full variable domain: GAGVSQSPSNKVTEKGKDVELRCDPISGHTALYWYRQSLGQGLEFLIYFQGNSAPDKSGLPSDRFSAERTGGSVSTLTIQRTQQEDSAVYLCASSLSGTGIFEQFFGPGTRLTVL.